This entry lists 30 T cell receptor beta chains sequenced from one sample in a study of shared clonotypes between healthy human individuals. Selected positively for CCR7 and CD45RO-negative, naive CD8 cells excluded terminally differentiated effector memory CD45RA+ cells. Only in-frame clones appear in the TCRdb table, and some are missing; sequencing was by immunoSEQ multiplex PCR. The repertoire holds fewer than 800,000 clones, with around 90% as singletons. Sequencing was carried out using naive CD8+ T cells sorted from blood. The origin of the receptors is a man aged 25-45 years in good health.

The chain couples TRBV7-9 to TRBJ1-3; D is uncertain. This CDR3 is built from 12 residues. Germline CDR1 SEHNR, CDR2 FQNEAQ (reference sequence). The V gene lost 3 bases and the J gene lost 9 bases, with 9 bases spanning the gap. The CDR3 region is CASSFPGGTIYF. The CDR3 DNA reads TGTGCCAGCAGCTTTCCTGGTGGCACCATATATTTT.

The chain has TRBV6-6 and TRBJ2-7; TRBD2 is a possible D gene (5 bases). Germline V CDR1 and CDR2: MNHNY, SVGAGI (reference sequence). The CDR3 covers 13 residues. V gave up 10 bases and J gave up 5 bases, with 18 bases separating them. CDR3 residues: CATTRAARDEQYF. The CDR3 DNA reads TGTGCCACCACGAGGGCGGCACGGGACGAGCAGTACTTC.

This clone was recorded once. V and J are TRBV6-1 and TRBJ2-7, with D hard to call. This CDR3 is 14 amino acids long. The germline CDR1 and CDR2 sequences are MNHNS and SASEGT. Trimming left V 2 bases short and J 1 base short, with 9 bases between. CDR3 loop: CASSEWSSSYEQYF. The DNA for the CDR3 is TGTGCCAGCAGTGAATGGTCTAGTTCCTACGAGCAGTACTTC.

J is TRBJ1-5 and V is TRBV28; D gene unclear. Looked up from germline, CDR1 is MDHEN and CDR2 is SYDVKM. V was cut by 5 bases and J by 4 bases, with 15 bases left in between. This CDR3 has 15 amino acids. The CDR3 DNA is TGTGCCAGCAGTCTTCCGGGTCACCTTAATCAGCCCCAGCATTTT. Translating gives CASSLPGHLNQPQHF.

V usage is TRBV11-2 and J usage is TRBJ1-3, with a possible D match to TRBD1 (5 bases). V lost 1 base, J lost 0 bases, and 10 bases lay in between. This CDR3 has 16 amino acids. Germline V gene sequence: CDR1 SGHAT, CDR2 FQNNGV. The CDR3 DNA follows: TGTGCCAGCAGCTTAGGACAGCTCAGCTCTGGAAACACCATATATTTT. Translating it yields CASSLGQLSSGNTIYF.

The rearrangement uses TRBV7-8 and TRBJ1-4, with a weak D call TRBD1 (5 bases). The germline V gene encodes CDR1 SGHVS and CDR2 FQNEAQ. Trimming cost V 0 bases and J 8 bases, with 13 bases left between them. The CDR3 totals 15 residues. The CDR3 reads CASSLATGGGEKLFF. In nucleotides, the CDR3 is TGTGCCAGCAGCTTAGCCACAGGTGGGGGGGAAAAACTGTTTTTT.

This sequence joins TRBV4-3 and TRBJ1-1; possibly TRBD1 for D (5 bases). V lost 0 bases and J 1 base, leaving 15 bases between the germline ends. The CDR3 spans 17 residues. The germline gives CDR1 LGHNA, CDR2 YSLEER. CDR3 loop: CASSQDPLRAKNTEAFF. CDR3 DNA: TGCGCCAGCAGCCAAGATCCCCTCAGGGCTAAGAACACTGAAGCTTTCTTT.

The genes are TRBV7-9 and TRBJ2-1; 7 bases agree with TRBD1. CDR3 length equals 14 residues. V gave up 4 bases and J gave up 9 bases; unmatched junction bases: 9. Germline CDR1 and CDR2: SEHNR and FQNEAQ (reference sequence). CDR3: CASSYNTGEGEQFF. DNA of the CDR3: TGTGCCAGCAGCTACAACACAGGGGAAGGTGAGCAGTTCTTC.

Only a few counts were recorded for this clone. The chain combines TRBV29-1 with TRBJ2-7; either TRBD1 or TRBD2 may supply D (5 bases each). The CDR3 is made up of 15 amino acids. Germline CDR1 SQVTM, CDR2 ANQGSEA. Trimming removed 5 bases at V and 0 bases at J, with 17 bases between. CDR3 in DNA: TGCAGCGTTCAGTCCACGGGGACGAGCTCCTACGAGCAGTACTTC. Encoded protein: CSVQSTGTSSYEQYF.

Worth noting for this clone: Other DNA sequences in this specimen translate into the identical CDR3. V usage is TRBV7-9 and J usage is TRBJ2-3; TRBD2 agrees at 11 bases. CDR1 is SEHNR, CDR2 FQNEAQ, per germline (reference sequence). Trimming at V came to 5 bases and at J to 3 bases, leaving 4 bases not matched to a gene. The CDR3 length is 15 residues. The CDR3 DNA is TGTGCCAGCAGCCCCAGGACTAGCGGGACAGATACGCAGTATTTT. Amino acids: CASSPRTSGTDTQYF.

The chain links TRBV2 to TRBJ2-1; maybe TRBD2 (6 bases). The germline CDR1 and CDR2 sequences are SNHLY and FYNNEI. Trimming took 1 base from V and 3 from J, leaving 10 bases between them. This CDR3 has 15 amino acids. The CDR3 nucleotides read TGTGCCAGCAGTGAAGGGCTAGCGCTCTACAATGAGCAGTTCTTC. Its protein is CASSEGLALYNEQFF.

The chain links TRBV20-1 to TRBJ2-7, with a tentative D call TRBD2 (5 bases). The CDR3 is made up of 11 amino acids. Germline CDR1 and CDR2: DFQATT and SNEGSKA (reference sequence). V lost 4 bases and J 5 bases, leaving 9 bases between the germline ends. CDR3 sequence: CSANLANEQYF. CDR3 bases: TGCAGTGCTAACCTAGCTAACGAGCAGTACTTC.

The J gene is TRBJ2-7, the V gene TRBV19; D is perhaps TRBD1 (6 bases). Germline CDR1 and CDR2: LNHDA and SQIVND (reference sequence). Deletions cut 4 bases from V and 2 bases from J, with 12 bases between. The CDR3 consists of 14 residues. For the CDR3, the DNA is TGTGCCAGTAGTAATAGACAGGACACCTACGAGCAGTACTTC. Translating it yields CASSNRQDTYEQYF.

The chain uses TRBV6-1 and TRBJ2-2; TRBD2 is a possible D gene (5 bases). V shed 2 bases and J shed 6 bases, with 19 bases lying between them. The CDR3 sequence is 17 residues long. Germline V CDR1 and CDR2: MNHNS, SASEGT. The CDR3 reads CASSELVRRVGAGELFF. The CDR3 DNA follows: TGTGCCAGCAGTGAACTCGTCCGGCGGGTTGGGGCCGGGGAGCTGTTTTTT.

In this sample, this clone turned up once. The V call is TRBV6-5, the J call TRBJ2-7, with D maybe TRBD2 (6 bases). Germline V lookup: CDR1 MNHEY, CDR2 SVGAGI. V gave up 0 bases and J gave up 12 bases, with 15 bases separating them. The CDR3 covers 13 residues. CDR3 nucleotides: TGTGCCAGCAGTTACTCGTCGACTAGTGAGTTGTACTTC. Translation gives CASSYSSTSELYF.

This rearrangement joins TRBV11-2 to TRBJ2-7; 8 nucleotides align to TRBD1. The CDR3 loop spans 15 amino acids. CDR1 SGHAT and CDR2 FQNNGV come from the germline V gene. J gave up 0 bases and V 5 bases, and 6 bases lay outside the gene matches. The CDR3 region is CASSHGQGGSYEQYF. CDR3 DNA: TGTGCCAGCAGCCACGGACAGGGCGGCTCCTACGAGCAGTACTTC.

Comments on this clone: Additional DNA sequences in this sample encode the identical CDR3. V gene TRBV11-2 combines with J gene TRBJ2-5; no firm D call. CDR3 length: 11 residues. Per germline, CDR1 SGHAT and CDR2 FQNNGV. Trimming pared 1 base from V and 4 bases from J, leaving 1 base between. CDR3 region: CASSLVETQYF. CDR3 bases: TGTGCCAGCAGCTTAGTAGAGACCCAGTACTTC.

The CDR3 region has the DNA TGTGCCACCAGCAGAACCCGAGGGTCGGGGGAACTCGAGCAGTACTTC. It specifies CATSRTRGSGELEQYF. This chain connects TRBV15 to TRBJ2-7; D is possibly TRBD2 (6 bases). In germline, CDR1 is LNHNV, CDR2 YYDKDF (reference sequence). V gave up 2 bases and J gave up 6 bases, with 20 bases separating them. The CDR3 sequence is 16 residues long.

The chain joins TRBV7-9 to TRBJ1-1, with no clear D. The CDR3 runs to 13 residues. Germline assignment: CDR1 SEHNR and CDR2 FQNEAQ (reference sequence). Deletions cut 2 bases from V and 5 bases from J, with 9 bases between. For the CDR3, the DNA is TGTGCCAGCAGCTTACCGTTGGTGACTGAAGCTTTCTTT. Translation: CASSLPLVTEAFF.

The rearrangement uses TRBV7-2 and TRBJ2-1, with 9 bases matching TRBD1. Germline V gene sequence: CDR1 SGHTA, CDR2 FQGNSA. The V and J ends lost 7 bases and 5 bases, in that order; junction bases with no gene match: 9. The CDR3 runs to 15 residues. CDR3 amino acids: CASTLGDRANNEQFF. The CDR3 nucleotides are TGTGCCAGCACCCTTGGGGACAGGGCAAACAATGAGCAGTTCTTC.

The CDR3 is CASSDPTSGIDTQYF. The CDR3, as DNA: TGCGCCAGCAGTGATCCCACTAGCGGGATTGATACGCAGTATTTT. V gene TRBV10-1 combines with J gene TRBJ2-3, with TRBD2 matching over 10 bases. This CDR3 is 15 amino acids long. The germline CDR1 and CDR2 sequences are WNHNN and SYGVQD (reference sequence). V shed 3 bases and J 6 bases; nucleotides not matched to a gene: 6.

The CDR3 loop reads CASSQRDRGRETQYF. Written as DNA, the CDR3 is TGTGCCAGCAGCCAACGGGACAGGGGGCGTGAGACCCAGTACTTC. V gene TRBV7-9 combines with J gene TRBJ2-5; the match to TRBD1 covers 12 bases. The junction had 6 bases not matched to a gene; V was cut back by 5 bases and J by 5 bases. This CDR3 comprises 15 residues. Germline assignment: CDR1 SEHNR and CDR2 FQNEAQ (reference sequence).

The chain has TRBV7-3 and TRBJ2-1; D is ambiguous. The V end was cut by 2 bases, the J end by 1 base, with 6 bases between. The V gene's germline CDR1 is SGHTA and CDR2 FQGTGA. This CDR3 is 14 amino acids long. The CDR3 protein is CASSLAVSYNEQFF. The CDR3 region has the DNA TGTGCCAGCAGCTTAGCGGTTTCCTACAATGAGCAGTTCTTC.

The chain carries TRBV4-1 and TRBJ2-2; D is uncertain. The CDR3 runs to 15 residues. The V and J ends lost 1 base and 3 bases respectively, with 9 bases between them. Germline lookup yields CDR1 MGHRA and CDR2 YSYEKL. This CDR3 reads CASSQGWGDTGELFF. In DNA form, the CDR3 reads TGCGCCAGCAGCCAAGGTTGGGGTGACACCGGGGAGCTGTTTTTT.

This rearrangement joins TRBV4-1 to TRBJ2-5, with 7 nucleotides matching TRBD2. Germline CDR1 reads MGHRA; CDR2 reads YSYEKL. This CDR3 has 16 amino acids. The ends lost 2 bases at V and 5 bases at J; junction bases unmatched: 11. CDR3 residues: CASSQHKESSGETQYF. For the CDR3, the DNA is TGCGCCAGCAGCCAACATAAAGAGTCTAGCGGTGAGACCCAGTACTTC.

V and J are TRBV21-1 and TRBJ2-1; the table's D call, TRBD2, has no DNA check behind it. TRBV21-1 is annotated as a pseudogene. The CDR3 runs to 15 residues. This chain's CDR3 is CASREQLADRNEQFF. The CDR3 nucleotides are TGTGCCAGCAGAGAGCAGCTAGCGGACCGCAATGAGCAGTTCTTC.

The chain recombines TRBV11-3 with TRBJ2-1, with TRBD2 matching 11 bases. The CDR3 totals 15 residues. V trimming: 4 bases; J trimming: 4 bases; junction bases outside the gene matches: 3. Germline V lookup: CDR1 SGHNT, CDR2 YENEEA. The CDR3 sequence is CASSSTSGIYNEQFF. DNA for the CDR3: TGTGCCAGCAGCTCGACTAGCGGGATTTACAATGAGCAGTTCTTC.

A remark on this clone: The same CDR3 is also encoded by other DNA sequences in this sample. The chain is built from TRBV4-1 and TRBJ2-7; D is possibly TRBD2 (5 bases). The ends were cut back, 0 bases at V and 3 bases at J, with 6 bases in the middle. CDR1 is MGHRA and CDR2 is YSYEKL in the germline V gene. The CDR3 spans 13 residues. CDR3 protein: CASSQDRGYEQYF. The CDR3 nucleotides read TGCGCCAGCAGCCAAGATCGGGGCTACGAGCAGTACTTC.

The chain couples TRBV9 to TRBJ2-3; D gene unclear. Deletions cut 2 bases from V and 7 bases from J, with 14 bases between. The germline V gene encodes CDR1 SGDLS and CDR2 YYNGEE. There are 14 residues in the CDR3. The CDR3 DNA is TGTGCCAGCAGCGTTTCTAAGACGGTGAATACGCAGTATTTT. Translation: CASSVSKTVNTQYF. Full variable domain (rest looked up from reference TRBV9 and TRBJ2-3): DSGVTQTPKHLITATGQRVTLRCSPRSGDLSVYWYQQSLDQGLQFLIQYYNGEERAKGNILERFSAQQFPDLHSELNLSSLELGDSALYFCASSVSKTVNTQYFGPGTRLTVL.

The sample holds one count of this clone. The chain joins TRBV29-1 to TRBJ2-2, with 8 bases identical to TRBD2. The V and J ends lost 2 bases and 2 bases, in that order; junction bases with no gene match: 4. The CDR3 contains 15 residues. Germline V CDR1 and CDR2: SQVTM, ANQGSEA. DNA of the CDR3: TGCAGCGTTGAACAACTAGCGGTAAACACCGGGGAGCTGTTTTTT. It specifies CSVEQLAVNTGELFF.